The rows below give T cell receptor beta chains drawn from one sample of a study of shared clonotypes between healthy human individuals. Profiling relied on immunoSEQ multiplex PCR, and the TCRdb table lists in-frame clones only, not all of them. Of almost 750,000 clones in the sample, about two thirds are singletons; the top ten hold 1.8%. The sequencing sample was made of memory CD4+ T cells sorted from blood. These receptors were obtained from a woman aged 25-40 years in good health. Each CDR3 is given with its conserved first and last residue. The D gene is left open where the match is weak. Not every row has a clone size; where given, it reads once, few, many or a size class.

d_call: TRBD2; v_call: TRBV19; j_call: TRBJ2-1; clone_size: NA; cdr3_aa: CASSIELAGPNEQFF; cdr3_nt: TGTGCCAGTAGTATAGAACTAGCGGGACCCAATGAGCAGTTCTTC
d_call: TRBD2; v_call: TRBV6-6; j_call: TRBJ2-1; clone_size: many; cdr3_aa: CASTTGGSSYNEQFF; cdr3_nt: TGTGCCAGCACCACCGGGGGGAGCTCCTACAATGAGCAGTTCTTC
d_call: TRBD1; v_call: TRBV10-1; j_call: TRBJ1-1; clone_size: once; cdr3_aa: CASRGGTANNMNTEAFF; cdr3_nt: TGCGCCAGCAGGGGCGGGACAGCGAACAACATGAACACTGAAGCTTTCTTT
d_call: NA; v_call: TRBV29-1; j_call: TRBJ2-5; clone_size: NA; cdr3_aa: CSVGGGETQYF; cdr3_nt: TGCAGCGTCGGTGGCGGGGAGACCCAGTACTTC
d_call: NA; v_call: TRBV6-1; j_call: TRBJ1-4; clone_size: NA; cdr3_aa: CASSDGRGMGEKLFF; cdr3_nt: TGTGCCAGCAGTGATGGGCGGGGGATGGGTGAAAAACTGTTTTTT
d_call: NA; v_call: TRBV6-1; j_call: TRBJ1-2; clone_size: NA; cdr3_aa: CASSEPSGRGSTF; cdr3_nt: TGTGCCAGCAGTGAACCGTCAGGTAGAGGTTCCACCTTC
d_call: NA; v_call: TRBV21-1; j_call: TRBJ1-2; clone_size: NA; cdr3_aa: CASSSRQGSNYGYTF; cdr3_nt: TGTGCCAGCAGCTCCCGACAGGGTTCTAACTATGGCTACACCTTC
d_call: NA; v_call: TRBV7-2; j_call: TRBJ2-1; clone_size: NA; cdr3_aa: CASSLGAIYNEQFF; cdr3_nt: TGTGCCAGCAGCTTGGGAGCGATCTACAATGAGCAGTTCTTC
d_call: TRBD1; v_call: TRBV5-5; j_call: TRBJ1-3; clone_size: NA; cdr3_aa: CASSLTGEGNTIYF; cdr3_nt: TGTGCCAGCAGCTTGACAGGGGAAGGAAACACCATATATTTT
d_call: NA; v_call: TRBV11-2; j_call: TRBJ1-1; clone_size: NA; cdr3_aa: CASSQREGGTEAFF; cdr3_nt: TGTGCCAGCAGCCAAAGGGAGGGAGGAACTGAAGCTTTCTTT
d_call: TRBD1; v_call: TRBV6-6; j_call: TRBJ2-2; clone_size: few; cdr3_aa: CASSYSRGKAGELFF; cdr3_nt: TGTGCCAGCAGTTACTCCAGGGGGAAAGCCGGGGAGCTGTTTTTT
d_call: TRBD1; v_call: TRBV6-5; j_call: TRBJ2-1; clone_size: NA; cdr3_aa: CASRAGTGWHEQFF; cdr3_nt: TGTGCCAGCAGGGCCGGGACAGGGTGGCATGAGCAGTTCTTC
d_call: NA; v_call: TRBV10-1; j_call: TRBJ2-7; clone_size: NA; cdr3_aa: CASSDPRQASYEQYF; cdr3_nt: TGCGCCAGCAGTGATCCCCGACAGGCGTCCTACGAGCAGTACTTC
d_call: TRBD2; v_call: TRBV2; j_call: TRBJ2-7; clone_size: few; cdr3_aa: CASSPSTSSIDEQYF; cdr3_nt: TGTGCCAGCAGCCCCTCGACTAGCTCCATTGACGAGCAGTACTTC
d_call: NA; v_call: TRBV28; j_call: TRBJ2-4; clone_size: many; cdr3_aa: CASSTQTGHGYF; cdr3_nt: TGTGCCAGCAGCACCCAAACAGGACACGGGTACTTC
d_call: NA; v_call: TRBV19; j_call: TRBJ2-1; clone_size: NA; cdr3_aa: CASMTLYNEQFF; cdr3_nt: TGTGCCAGCATGACTCTGTACAATGAGCAGTTCTTC
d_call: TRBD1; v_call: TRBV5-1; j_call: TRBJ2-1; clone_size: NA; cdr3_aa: CASSPGQGPLEQFF; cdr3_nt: TGCGCCAGCAGCCCGGGACAGGGACCCCTAGAGCAGTTCTTC
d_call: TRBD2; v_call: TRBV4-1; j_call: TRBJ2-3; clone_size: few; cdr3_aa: CASSQDSGTSGPKDTQYF; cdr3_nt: TGCGCCAGCAGCCAAGATTCCGGGACTAGCGGGCCAAAGGATACGCAGTATTTT